Listed here are 19 T cell receptor beta chains from one sample, sequenced in a study of blood T cells in healthy people across ages. Primers used in a second PCR of about 7 to 12 cycles were a sample-barcoded 5' primer and a J-beta primer mix. TCRdb used MiXCR to reprocess the 5' RACE reads, holding one entry per CDR3 protein. The sample has 910,000 or so distinct CDR3 sequences, roughly 51% seen once. The sequenced sample was blood. These receptor sequences come from an older woman in good health.

The chain links TRBV29-1 to TRBJ1-1; D call uncertain. Trimming stripped 4 bases from V and 1 base from J, with 10 bases between. Germline V gives CDR1 SQVTM, CDR2 ANQGSEA. The CDR3 consists of 13 residues. The CDR3 DNA sequence: TGCAGCGTTGTGGGCCAGCAGAACACTGAAGCTTTCTTT. Amino acids: CSVVGQQNTEAFF.

This clonotype turned up a few times. The chain is built from TRBV12-3 or TRBV12-4 and TRBJ1-5; D not certain. The CDR3 is made up of 16 amino acids. Trimming cost V 1 base and J 1 base, with 11 bases left between them. CDR3 protein: CASSLEGKYSNQPQHF. CDR3 coding DNA: TGTGCCAGCAGTTTAGAAGGGAAGTACAGCAATCAGCCCCAGCATTTT.

This chain connects TRBV6-2 or TRBV6-3 to TRBJ2-1, with D unresolved. Germline values: CDR1 MNHEY, CDR2 SVGEGT. CDR3 length equals 13 residues. V was trimmed by 4 bases and J by 5 bases, leaving 9 bases between them. The CDR3, as DNA: TGTGCCAGCAGTTCCGACACAAACAATGAGCAGTTCTTC. Amino acid sequence: CASSSDTNNEQFF.

This clonotype came up once. This sequence joins TRBV28 and TRBJ1-1, with D possibly TRBD1 on 5 matching bases. The germline V gene has CDR1 MDHEN and CDR2 SYDVKM. V was clipped by 8 bases and J by 5 bases, with 15 bases between them. The CDR3 sequence is 13 residues long. The CDR3 DNA reads as TGTGCCAGCCAGGGCTCGAAGAGGACTGAAGCTTTCTTT. Translation: CASQGSKRTEAFF.

The V gene is TRBV4-3, the J gene TRBJ1-2; 7 positions match TRBD1. The CDR3 contains 16 residues. Germline V gene lookup returns CDR1 LGHNA and CDR2 YSLEER. V gave up 5 bases and J gave up 0 bases; unmatched junction bases: 9. This CDR3 is CASSARDRPSNYGYTF. The DNA for the CDR3 is TGCGCCAGCAGCGCTCGGGACAGACCCTCTAACTATGGCTACACCTTC.

This clonotype has only a few counts. V usage is TRBV7-2 and J usage is TRBJ2-5; 10 nucleotides line up with TRBD2. The DNA end favors TRBJ2-7, so the J call may be wrong. CDR1 is SGHTA, CDR2 FQGNSA, per germline. The CDR3 contains 14 residues. The CDR3 is CASSSRTSGYEQYF. In DNA, the CDR3 is TGTGCCAGCAGCTCCCGGACTAGCGGATACGAGCAGTACTTC.

This clonotype has only a few counts. The CDR3 nucleotides are TGTGCCAGCAGCTTAGGGGACCCGGGCAGGGGCGATCAGCCCCAGCATTTT. It specifies CASSLGDPGRGDQPQHF. The chain links TRBV7-9 to TRBJ1-5; weak D call: TRBD1 (6 bases). Germline assignment: CDR1 SEHNR and CDR2 FQNEAQ (reference sequence). The CDR3 covers 17 residues. The V and J ends lost 1 base and 5 bases respectively, with 18 bases between them.

This chain uses TRBV29-1 with TRBJ1-5; 7 bases fit TRBD1. The CDR3 sequence is 13 residues long. The V gene end was trimmed by 4 bases and the J gene end by 8 bases; junction bases not matched to a gene: 8. Germline V CDR1 and CDR2: SQVTM, ANQGSEA. CDR3: CSVGDSWMEPQHF. Here the CDR3 DNA reads TGCAGCGTTGGGGACAGTTGGATGGAGCCCCAGCATTTT.

The genes are TRBV27 and TRBJ2-3; D might be TRBD1 or TRBD2, each matching 8 bases. There are 17 residues in the CDR3. Deletions cut 10 bases from V and 5 bases from J, with 28 bases between. CDR1 is MNHEY, CDR2 SMNVEV, per germline (reference sequence). This CDR3 is CATQGAKHGTRLDTQYF. CDR3 sequence (DNA): TGTGCCACCCAGGGGGCGAAACACGGGACTAGGCTAGATACGCAGTATTTT.

The gene calls are TRBV11-2 and TRBJ2-2, with 10 bases that match TRBD2. The CDR3 is made up of 15 amino acids. Per the germline V gene, CDR1 is SGHAT and CDR2 is FQNNGV. Germline trimming cut 6 bases from V and 6 bases from J; bases unmatched to any gene: 7. The CDR3: CASRLVTSGAGELFF. CDR3 sequence (DNA): TGTGCCAGCAGACTAGTCACTAGCGGGGCCGGGGAGCTGTTTTTT.

The chain employs TRBV10-3 and TRBJ2-3; no firm D call. V lost 5 bases to trimming and J lost 0 bases, with 9 bases between them. This CDR3 has 14 residues. Germline lookup yields CDR1 ENHRY and CDR2 SYGVKD. CDR3 bases: TGTGCCATCAGTACTTCGACTAGCACAGATACGCAGTATTTT. This gives the protein CAISTSTSTDTQYF.

The J gene is TRBJ2-2, the V gene TRBV24-1, with 7 bases lining up with TRBD1. V lost 9 bases to trimming and J lost 3 bases; unmatched junction nucleotides: 3. The V gene's germline CDR1 is KGHDR and CDR2 SFDVKD. The CDR3 totals 13 residues. The CDR3, as DNA: TGTGCCACCCAAGACAGGGACACCGGGGAGCTGTTTTTT. It encodes CATQDRDTGELFF.

In its sample, this clonotype was seen a few times. The chain is built from TRBV12-3 or TRBV12-4 and TRBJ2-4; 9 nucleotides agree with TRBD1. Germline trimming cut 5 bases from V and 0 bases from J; bases unmatched to any gene: 5. The CDR3 has 16 amino acids. The CDR3 DNA reads TGTGCCAGCAGTCCACAGGGGGCGGGAGCCAAAAACATTCAGTACTTC. This sequence encodes CASSPQGAGAKNIQYF.

This clonotype has a single count. The chain links TRBV20-1 to TRBJ2-3; TRBD2 aligns across 11 bases. Germline values: CDR1 DFQATT, CDR2 SNEGSKA (reference sequence). The CDR3 sequence is 18 residues long. J was trimmed by 2 bases and V by 3 bases; bases with no gene match: 13. The CDR3 is CSASGLAGGARPTDTQYF. CDR3 in DNA: TGCAGTGCTAGTGGGCTAGCGGGAGGAGCCCGACCCACAGATACGCAGTATTTT.

Of note for this clonotype: Germline and junction disagree at one end, which may indicate a read error. The V call is TRBV24-1, the J call TRBJ2-1; 8 nucleotides align to TRBD2. This CDR3 comprises 18 residues. Germline V lookup: CDR1 KGHDR, CDR2 SFDVKD. The CDR3 is CATSDLSLADPNPNEQFF. CDR3 DNA: TGCGCCACCAGTGATTTGTCACTAGCGGATCCCAATCCTAATGAGCAGTTCTTC.

CDR3: CASSSELGTGREKLFF. CDR3 nucleotides: TGTGCCAGCAGCTCGGAACTCGGGACAGGACGCGAAAAACTGTTTTTT. This rearrangement joins TRBV7-9 to TRBJ1-4, with 8 bases identical to TRBD1. CDR3 length: 16 amino acids. V shed 4 bases and J 8 bases; nucleotides not matched to a gene: 12. CDR1 SEHNR and CDR2 FQNEAQ come from the germline V gene (reference sequence).

This clonotype was detected once. The chain is built from TRBV2 and TRBJ2-3; D uncertain. CDR1 SNHLY and CDR2 FYNNEI come from the germline V gene. The ends were cut back, 4 bases at V and 5 bases at J, with 10 bases in the middle. The CDR3 has 13 amino acids. CDR3 sequence reads: CASSGLPEDTQYF. The CDR3 DNA is TGTGCCAGCAGTGGGTTACCGGAAGATACGCAGTATTTT.

Concerning this clonotype: An end of the junction differs from the germline gene, which may be a read error. The chain combines TRBV18 with TRBJ2-7; D possibly uses TRBD1 or TRBD2 (5 bases each). Germline lookup yields CDR1 KGHSH and CDR2 LQKENI. There are 13 residues in the CDR3. The CDR3 sequence is CASSLAEGSEQYF. The CDR3 coding sequence is TGTGCCAGCTCCCTTGCCGAGGGGTCCGAGCAATACTTC.

This clonotype was detected only a few times. The genes are TRBV10-3 and TRBJ2-7; D could derive from TRBD1 or TRBD2 (5 bases each). Germline assignment: CDR1 ENHRY and CDR2 SYGVKD. Trimming removed 4 bases at V and 5 bases at J, with 9 bases between. This CDR3 is 12 amino acids long. The CDR3 DNA reads TGTGCCATCAGTGCTTTGGGGGACGAGCAGTACTTC. Translation: CAISALGDEQYF.